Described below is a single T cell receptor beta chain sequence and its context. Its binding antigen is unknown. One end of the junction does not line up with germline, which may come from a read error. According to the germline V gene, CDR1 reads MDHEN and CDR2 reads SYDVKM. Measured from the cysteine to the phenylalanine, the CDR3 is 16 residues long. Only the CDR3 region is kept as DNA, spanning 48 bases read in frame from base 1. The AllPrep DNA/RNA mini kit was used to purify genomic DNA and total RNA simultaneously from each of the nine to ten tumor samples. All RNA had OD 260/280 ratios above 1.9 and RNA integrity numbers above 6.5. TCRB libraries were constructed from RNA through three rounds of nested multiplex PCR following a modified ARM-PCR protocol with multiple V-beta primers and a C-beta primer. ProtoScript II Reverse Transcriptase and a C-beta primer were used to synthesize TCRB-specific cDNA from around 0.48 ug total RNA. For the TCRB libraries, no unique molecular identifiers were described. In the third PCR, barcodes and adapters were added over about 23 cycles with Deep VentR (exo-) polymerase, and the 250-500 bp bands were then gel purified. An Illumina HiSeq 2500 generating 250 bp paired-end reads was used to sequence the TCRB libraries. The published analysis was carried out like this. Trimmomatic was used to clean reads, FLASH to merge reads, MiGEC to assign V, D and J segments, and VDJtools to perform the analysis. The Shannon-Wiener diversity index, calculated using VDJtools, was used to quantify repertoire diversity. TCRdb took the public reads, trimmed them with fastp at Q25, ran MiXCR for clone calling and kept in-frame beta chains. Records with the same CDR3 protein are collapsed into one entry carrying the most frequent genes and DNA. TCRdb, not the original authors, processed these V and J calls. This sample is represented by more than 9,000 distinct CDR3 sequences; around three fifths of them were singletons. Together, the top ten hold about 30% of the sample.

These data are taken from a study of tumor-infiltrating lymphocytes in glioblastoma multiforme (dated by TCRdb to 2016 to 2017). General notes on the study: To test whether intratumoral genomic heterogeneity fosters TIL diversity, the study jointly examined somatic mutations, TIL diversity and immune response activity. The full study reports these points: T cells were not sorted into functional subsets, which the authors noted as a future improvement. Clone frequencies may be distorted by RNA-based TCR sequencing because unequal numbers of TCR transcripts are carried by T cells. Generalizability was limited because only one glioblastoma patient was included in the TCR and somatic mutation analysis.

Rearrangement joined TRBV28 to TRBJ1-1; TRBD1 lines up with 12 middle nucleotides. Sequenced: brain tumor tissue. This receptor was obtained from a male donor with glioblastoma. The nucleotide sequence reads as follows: TGTGCCAGCAGTTTAGCCGGGACAGGGGGCTTTGATGGAGTTCTCTTT. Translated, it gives CASSLAGTGGFDGVLF.